Below, 30 T cell receptor beta chains from the same sample are listed, as sequenced in a study of response to subunit inactivated influenza vaccine. TCRdb processed the RT-PCR reads anew with MiXCR; each CDR3 protein has one entry. This sample has about 300,000 distinct CDR3 sequences, with 20% to 25% found just once. The source was PBMCs from blood, collected less than 22 months after vaccination. Receptors were obtained from a man between 50 and 70 years old who received an inactivated influenza vaccine.

This chain uses TRBV20-1 with TRBJ1-5; D perhaps matches TRBD1 (5 bases). CDR3 size: 15 residues. Germline assignment: CDR1 DFQATT and CDR2 SNEGSKA (reference sequence). The V end lost 4 bases, the J end lost 2 bases, and 15 bases lay between the germline ends. The CDR3 DNA reads TGCAGTGCTATAATTCGAGGGGCCGGCAATCAGCCCCAGCATTTT. Its translation is CSAIIRGAGNQPQHF.

In this sample, this clonotype turned up a few times. This chain connects TRBV5-6 to TRBJ2-3, with a possible D match to TRBD1 (5 bases). This CDR3 region has 15 residues. Between the trimmed V and J ends, which lost 0 bases and 2 bases, there was a span of 10 bases. Germline V gives CDR1 SGHDT, CDR2 YYEEEE. The CDR3 is CASSLGQIITDTQYF. The CDR3 bases are TGTGCCAGCAGCTTGGGACAGATAATCACAGATACGCAGTATTTT.

This clonotype was observed a few times. This sequence joins TRBV3-1 and TRBJ1-5; D not resolved. This CDR3 contains 17 residues. Trimming shortened V by 1 base and J by 0 bases, and 13 bases separated the two germline ends. The germline gives CDR1 LGHDT, CDR2 YNNKEL (reference sequence). The DNA for the CDR3 is TGTGCCAGCAGCCAAGGTCCGGGGATCGATAGCAATCAGCCCCAGCATTTT. It encodes CASSQGPGIDSNQPQHF.

The chain combines TRBV5-1 with TRBJ1-2; D may be TRBD1 (5 bases). Trimming stripped 0 bases from V and 10 bases from J, with 16 bases between. The CDR3 length is 14 residues. The germline gives CDR1 SGHRS, CDR2 YFSETQ. The CDR3 loop is CASSLERGSLYYTF. The DNA of the CDR3 is TGCGCCAGCAGCTTGGAGCGGGGGAGTCTATACTACACCTTC.

This rearrangement joins TRBV4-3 to TRBJ2-6; D possibly corresponds to TRBD1 (6 bases). CDR1 is LGHNA, CDR2 YSLEER, per germline. The length of the CDR3 is 18 residues. Between the trimmed V and J ends, which lost 1 base and 0 bases, there was a span of 13 bases. CDR3: CASSQVRGRSSGANVLTF. Written as DNA, the CDR3 is TGCGCCAGCAGCCAAGTAAGGGGGAGAAGCTCTGGGGCCAACGTCCTGACTTTC.

The chain recombines TRBV5-5 with TRBJ1-5, with a tentative D call TRBD1 (5 bases). The CDR3 runs 15 residues. Germline V CDR1 and CDR2: SGHKS, YYEKEE (reference sequence). The ends were cut back, 4 bases at V and 0 bases at J, with 11 bases in the middle. CDR3 nucleotide sequence: TGTGCCAGCAGCCGTGACAGTTATAGCAATCAGCCCCAGCATTTT. This codes for CASSRDSYSNQPQHF.

The chain employs TRBV27 and TRBJ1-5; D is perhaps TRBD1 (5 bases). This CDR3 has 15 amino acids. Germline loops: CDR1 MNHEY, CDR2 SMNVEV (reference sequence). V was clipped by 5 bases and J by 2 bases, with 13 bases between them. The CDR3 reads CASSERQLGNQPQHF. The CDR3 bases are TGTGCCAGCAGTGAACGACAGCTCGGCAATCAGCCCCAGCATTTT.

The sample holds many counts of this clonotype. This rearrangement joins TRBV20-1 to TRBJ1-5; 8 bases line up with TRBD1. The CDR3 consists of 15 residues. CDR1 DFQATT and CDR2 SNEGSKA come from the germline V gene (reference sequence). Trimming took 8 bases from V and 7 from J; bases not matched to a gene: 16. CDR3 region: CSTQSFTGGGQPQHF. CDR3 bases: TGCAGTACCCAATCGTTTACAGGGGGTGGCCAGCCCCAGCATTTT.

There are a few counts of this clonotype. The chain links TRBV5-6 to TRBJ1-2; TRBD1 matches 7 bases. V dropped 5 bases and J dropped 3; count of bases not matched to a gene: 7. The CDR3 extends over 14 amino acids. Germline values: CDR1 SGHDT, CDR2 YYEEEE. CDR3: CASSPGQTYYGYTF. CDR3 DNA sequence: TGTGCCAGCAGTCCGGGACAGACCTACTATGGCTACACCTTC. Full variable domain (rest looked up from reference TRBV5-6 and TRBJ1-2): DAGVTQSPTHLIKTRGQQVTLRCSPKSGHDTVSWYQQALGQGPQFIFQYYEEEERQRGNFPDRFSGHQFPNYSSELNVNALLLGDSALYLCASSPGQTYYGYTFGSGTRLTVV.

There are many counts of this clonotype. The V gene is TRBV4-3, the J gene TRBJ1-6; D ambiguous. The germline V gene has CDR1 LGHNA and CDR2 YSLEER. Between the trimmed V and J ends, which lost 1 base and 10 bases, there was a span of 8 bases. The CDR3 covers 13 residues. For the CDR3, the DNA is TGCGCCAGCAGCCAAGGGGTCGGCTCACCCCTCCACTTT. Amino acid sequence: CASSQGVGSPLHF.

V usage is TRBV20-1 and J usage is TRBJ2-7; 7 nucleotides match TRBD1. After removal of 3 bases from V and 3 bases from J, the junction contained 5 bases not matched to a gene. Germline loops: CDR1 DFQATT, CDR2 SNEGSKA (reference sequence). The CDR3 has 13 residues. The DNA for the CDR3 is TGCAGTGCTAGTCAAGGGGGCCGCTACGAGCAGTACTTC. Protein product: CSASQGGRYEQYF.

The chain is built from TRBV12-3 or TRBV12-4 and TRBJ1-1, with D possibly being TRBD1 (6 bases). The V end lost 6 bases, the J end lost 0 bases, and 14 bases lay between the germline ends. The length of the CDR3 is 15 residues. DNA of the CDR3: TGTGCCAGCAGAGGGGGGGGCAGCTTGAACACTGAAGCTTTCTTT. As protein: CASRGGGSLNTEAFF.

The V and J genes are TRBV18 and TRBJ1-5; D not resolved. The CDR3 extends over 16 amino acids. V was pared by 1 base and J by 6 bases, with 16 bases between. Germline CDR1 is KGHSH and CDR2 is LQKENI. CDR3 coding DNA: TGTGCCAGCTCACCACAGCCCACAAGGAGGAGTCAGCCCCAGCATTTT. Translation: CASSPQPTRRSQPQHF.

This clonotype was picked up a small number of times. V gene TRBV3-1 combines with J gene TRBJ1-4; D gene unclear. Germline V gene sequence: CDR1 LGHDT, CDR2 YNNKEL (reference sequence). CDR3 length: 12 amino acids. Trimming stripped 1 base from V and 13 bases from J, with 10 bases between. The CDR3: CASSQGATGLFF. The CDR3 bases are TGTGCCAGCAGCCAAGGGGCCACGGGACTGTTTTTT.

On this clonotype: An end of the junction differs from the germline gene, which may be a read error. This chain joins TRBV28 and TRBJ1-4, with 7 nucleotides matching TRBD1. This CDR3 has 14 residues. The germline CDR1 and CDR2 sequences are MDHEN and SYDVKM. CDR3 in amino acids: CASSLRQGEERLFF. Written as DNA, the CDR3 is TGTGCCAGCAGTTTGAGACAGGGTGAGGAAAGACTGTTTTTT.

This clonotype was picked up one time. The DNA is left out, because the CDR3 cannot be placed on it with certainty; the CDR3 is given as TCRdb lists it. The chain joins TRBV29-1 to TRBJ2-1; TRBD2 reflects the table's D call only, with no check against the DNA. The germline gives CDR1 SQVTM, CDR2 ANQGSEA. The length of the CDR3 is 12 amino acids, counting both ends. CDR3 region: CSVMFASGTEFF.

This chain uses TRBV7-8 with TRBJ1-1; possible D gene TRBD1, 6 bases. Trimming took 5 bases from V and 4 from J, leaving 14 bases between them. Germline V gives CDR1 SGHVS, CDR2 FQNEAQ. The CDR3 is 14 residues long. Written as DNA, the CDR3 is TGTGCCAGCAGCGAACAGGGCGTGAGCACTGAAGCTTTCTTT. Protein: CASSEQGVSTEAFF. Complete variable domain (other parts from reference TRBV7-8 and TRBJ1-1): GAGVSQSPRYKVAKRGQDVALRCDPISGHVSLFWYQQALGQGPEFLTYFQNEAQLDKSGLPSDRFFAERPEGSVSTLKIQRTQQEDSAVYLCASSEQGVSTEAFFGQGTRLTVV.

Concerning this clonotype itself: Being one base from a much bigger clone, this may be a read error. The chain employs TRBV7-6 and TRBJ1-1; D unresolved. This CDR3 comprises 13 residues. V dropped 3 bases and J dropped 4 bases, with 9 bases sitting between them. Germline assignment: CDR1 SGHVS and CDR2 FNYEAQ. CDR3 protein: CASSLTWGTEAFF. DNA for the CDR3: TGTGCCAGCAGCTTGACATGGGGCACTGAAGCTTTCTTT. Full variable domain (remainder filled in from reference TRBV7-6 and TRBJ1-1): GAGVSQSPRYKVTKRGQDVALRCDPISGHVSLYWYRQALGQGPEFLTYFNYEAQQDKSGLPNDRFSAERPEGSISTLTIQRTEQRDSAMYRCASSLTWGTEAFFGQGTRLTVV.

This rearrangement joins TRBV20-1 to TRBJ2-5; 8 bases are shared with TRBD2. V shed 1 base and J 2 bases; nucleotides not matched to a gene: 9. Germline CDR1 is DFQATT and CDR2 is SNEGSKA (reference sequence). This CDR3 is 16 amino acids long. CDR3 protein: CSARGRAGTRQETQYF. The CDR3 DNA reads TGCAGTGCTAGAGGACGTGCCGGGACTAGGCAAGAGACCCAGTACTTC.

This clonotype came up many times. V gene TRBV19 combines with J gene TRBJ1-5; TRBD1 matches at 11 bases. Per the germline V gene, CDR1 is LNHDA and CDR2 is SQIVND (reference sequence). The CDR3 runs 15 residues. After removal of 5 bases from V and 7 bases from J, the junction contained 7 bases not matched to a gene. The CDR3 DNA reads as TGTGCCAGTAGTCCAGGGACAGGGGGTCAACAGCCCCAGCATTTT. It specifies CASSPGTGGQQPQHF.

This clonotype was counted a few times. The chain links TRBV7-2 to TRBJ1-4, with D possibly being TRBD1 (6 bases). Germline V CDR1 and CDR2: SGHTA, FQGNSA. Trimming took off 2 bases at V and 8 bases at J, with 21 bases between the two ends. This CDR3 is built from 17 residues. The CDR3 DNA reads TGTGCCAGCAGCTTATGGGGAGCATCGACAGGAACCGAAAAACTGTTTTTT. Amino acid sequence: CASSLWGASTGTEKLFF.

This clonotype was recorded at least ten times. V and J are TRBV10-3 and TRBJ1-2, with D unclear. The CDR3 is made up of 15 amino acids. V was trimmed by 1 base and J by 5 bases, leaving 14 bases between them. From germline, CDR1 is ENHRY and CDR2 SYGVKD. The CDR3 loop is CAISEWSDGVYGYTF. The CDR3 DNA follows: TGTGCCATCAGTGAGTGGTCCGACGGGGTATATGGCTACACCTTC.

This clonotype was seen at least ten times. CDR3 amino acids: CASSSSMDTEAFF. CDR3 bases: TGTGCCAGCAGTTCTAGTATGGACACTGAAGCTTTCTTT. The chain is built from TRBV7-6 and TRBJ1-1; D is uncertain. Per the germline V gene, CDR1 is SGHVS and CDR2 is FNYEAQ. The CDR3 consists of 13 residues. V gave up 6 bases and J gave up 3 bases, with 11 bases separating them.

V and J are TRBV12-3 or TRBV12-4 and TRBJ2-3; D not resolved. This CDR3 has 13 residues. V was cut by 6 bases and J by 8 bases, with 15 bases left in between. CDR3 residues: CASSPNFMGTQYF. For the CDR3, the DNA is TGTGCCAGCAGCCCGAATTTTATGGGTACGCAGTATTTT.

The J gene is TRBJ2-5, the V gene TRBV5-1; D gene uncertain. CDR3 length equals 15 residues. CDR1 SGHRS and CDR2 YFSETQ come from the germline V gene. Trimming took 4 bases from V and 2 from J, leaving 15 bases between them. CDR3 loop: CASSPFSWVQETQYF. The CDR3 nucleotides are TGCGCCAGCAGCCCTTTCTCATGGGTACAAGAGACCCAGTACTTC.

This clonotype was detected ten times or more. V and J are TRBV20-1 and TRBJ1-5; D remains ambiguous. The CDR3 is 12 amino acids. Germline CDR1 DFQATT, CDR2 SNEGSKA (reference sequence). V lost 6 bases and J lost 2, with 8 bases in between. The CDR3, as DNA: TGCAGTGCCCGCCGGGGCAATCAGCCCCAGCATTTT. Translated: CSARRGNQPQHF.

This chain uses TRBV15 with TRBJ1-5, with D tentatively TRBD1 (5 bases). This CDR3 has 17 residues. Germline CDR1 LNHNV, CDR2 YYDKDF (reference sequence). V lost 1 base and J lost 0, with 13 bases in between. The CDR3 coding sequence is TGTGCCACCAGCAGAGTGGGGGGGACGGGTAGCAATCAGCCCCAGCATTTT. Translation gives CATSRVGGTGSNQPQHF.

V usage is TRBV20-1 and J usage is TRBJ1-4; 9 bases are a match to TRBD1. CDR1 and CDR2 from the germline V gene are DFQATT and SNEGSKA (reference sequence). This CDR3 is built from 13 residues. V dropped 2 bases and J dropped 9; count of bases not matched to a gene: 4. CDR3 protein: CSARPDRGQKLFF. The DNA for the CDR3 is TGCAGTGCTAGACCGGACAGGGGCCAAAAACTGTTTTTT.

This CDR3 reads CASRETGGSNEQFF. CDR3 bases: TGTGCCAGCAGAGAAACAGGGGGCTCTAATGAGCAGTTCTTC. The J gene is TRBJ2-1, the V gene TRBV28; 9 nucleotides match TRBD1. Germline CDR1 is MDHEN and CDR2 is SYDVKM. Trimming cost V 6 bases and J 7 bases; bases outside gene matches: 7. The CDR3 length is 14 residues.

This sequence joins TRBV3-1 and TRBJ1-1; tentatively, D is TRBD1 (5 bases). Germline lookup yields CDR1 LGHDT and CDR2 YNNKEL (reference sequence). The CDR3 has 13 amino acids. The germline V and J ends were trimmed by 5 bases and 5 bases, with 12 bases remaining between them. The CDR3 DNA is TGTGCCAGCAGCTCCCCAGGGAGGACTGAAGCTTTCTTT. Its translation: CASSSPGRTEAFF. Variable domain in full (rest from reference TRBV3-1 and TRBJ1-1): DTAVSQTPKYLVTQMGNDKSIKCEQNLGHDTMYWYKQDSKKFLKIMFSYNNKELIINETVPNRFSPKSPDKAHLNLHINSLELGDSAVYFCASSSPGRTEAFFGQGTRLTVV.